The 21 T cell receptor beta chains reported below all come from one sample, sequenced in a study of T cell repertoires in cytomegalovirus infection (dated by TCRdb to the late 2010s). The instrument given in TCRdb is Illumina HiSeq 1500. TCRdb passed the public sequencing reads through fastp at Q25 and MiXCR, retaining productive beta sequences. Rows are unified per CDR3 protein, each entry keeping the most common DNA and genes. The table for this sample lists some 100,000 distinct CDR3 sequences; less than 25% of them were counted only once. The ten largest clones add up to roughly 43% of the sample. Sequenced: CD8+ T cells from PBMCs. Every receptor here comes from a human donor in good health (CMV status not recorded). Some clones in this sample may be carry-over from other donors' samples.

The chain uses TRBV5-5 and TRBJ2-1; no clear D. Trimming cost V 0 bases and J 0 bases, with 4 bases left between them. Germline assignment: CDR1 SGHKS and CDR2 YYEKEE (reference sequence). The CDR3 totals 14 residues. The chain's CDR3 is CASSLVSSYNEQFF. The CDR3 DNA is TGTGCCAGCAGCTTGGTGAGCTCCTACAATGAGCAGTTCTTC.

The table lists this clonotype with many counts. This chain links TRBV4-3 with TRBJ2-3, with a weak D call TRBD2 (6 bases). V was shortened by 1 base and J by 3 bases, with 8 bases between the two germline ends. Germline CDR1 and CDR2: LGHNA and YSLEER. The CDR3 is made up of 14 amino acids. CDR3 bases: TGCGCCAGCAGCCAAGGACTAGAGACAGATACGCAGTATTTT. Protein sequence: CASSQGLETDTQYF.

This clonotype has just one count. The chain links TRBV4-3 to TRBJ2-3; 9 positions agree with TRBD2. Germline values: CDR1 LGHNA, CDR2 YSLEER. This CDR3 is built from 15 residues. With 3 bases clipped from V and 7 bases from J, the junction kept 8 bases outside the gene matches. The CDR3 sequence: CASSQESGRTHTQYF. The CDR3 DNA reads as TGCGCCAGCAGCCAGGAGAGCGGGAGGACGCATACGCAGTATTTT.

The sample holds a few counts of this clonotype. This chain joins TRBV7-9 and TRBJ2-7, with TRBD2 matching over 13 bases. CDR1 and CDR2 (germline): SEHNR, FQNEAQ (reference sequence). The V gene end was trimmed by 5 bases and the J gene end by 3 bases; junction bases not matched to a gene: 10. The length of the CDR3 is 17 residues. CDR3 sequence (DNA): TGTGCCAGCAGCCCGCCAGGAGGGACTAGCGGGGTCTACGAGCAGTACTTC. Its protein is CASSPPGGTSGVYEQYF.

A few counts support this clonotype. In nucleotides, the CDR3 is TGTGCCAGCAGCTCGGGGAGGGGCGACTATAGCAATCAGCCCCAGCATTTT. It encodes CASSSGRGDYSNQPQHF. The genes are TRBV6-2 or TRBV6-3 and TRBJ1-5, with D perhaps matching TRBD1 (5 bases). The germline V gene has CDR1 MNHEY and CDR2 SVGEGT. This CDR3 region has 17 residues. V lost 6 bases and J 0 bases, leaving 18 bases between the germline ends.

The chain couples TRBV6-2 or TRBV6-3 to TRBJ2-2, with a weak D call TRBD2 (6 bases). The V end lost 2 bases, the J end lost 2 bases, and 15 bases lay between the germline ends. Per the germline V gene, CDR1 is MNHEY and CDR2 is SVGEGT. CDR3 length: 17 residues. The chain's CDR3 is CASSYPAGTPNTGELFF. As DNA, the CDR3 is TGTGCCAGCAGTTACCCAGCCGGGACTCCAAACACCGGGGAGCTGTTTTTT.

The genes are TRBV27 and TRBJ2-5; no clear D gene. The CDR3 contains 13 residues. Trimming took 8 bases from V and 4 from J, leaving 14 bases between them. CDR1 and CDR2 from the germline V gene are MNHEY and SMNVEV (reference sequence). The CDR3 reads CASGKGRAETQYF. The CDR3 nucleotides are TGTGCCAGCGGGAAGGGTCGGGCAGAGACCCAGTACTTC.

The chain is built from TRBV29-1 and TRBJ2-7, with a tentative D call TRBD1 (5 bases). Germline-derived CDR1 and CDR2 are SQVTM and ANQGSEA. V was clipped by 0 bases and J by 0 bases, with 15 bases between them. The CDR3 is 16 amino acids. Here the CDR3 DNA reads TGCAGCGTTGAAGATCCCGCAGGGAAGACCTCCTACGAGCAGTACTTC. Its translation: CSVEDPAGKTSYEQYF.

This clonotype was counted ten times or more. The CDR3 coding sequence is TGTGCCAGCAGCCGGACCTTCTCCTACGAGCAGTACTTC. Amino acid sequence: CASSRTFSYEQYF. The rearrangement joins TRBV5-8 to TRBJ2-7; D remains ambiguous. CDR3 length: 13 residues. Trimming pared 4 bases from V and 0 bases from J, leaving 8 bases between. Germline V gene lookup returns CDR1 SGHTS and CDR2 YDEGEE.

At least ten counts were recorded for this clonotype. This chain uses TRBV7-6 with TRBJ1-1, with a tentative D call TRBD1 (5 bases). The germline V and J ends were trimmed by 4 bases and 1 base, with 16 bases remaining between them. CDR3 length: 16 amino acids. The germline gives CDR1 SGHVS, CDR2 FNYEAQ. Written as DNA, the CDR3 is TGTGCCAGCAGCTCCGGACGGGGACGGGAGAACACTGAAGCTTTCTTT. This codes for CASSSGRGRENTEAFF.

The sample holds a few counts of this clonotype. The V and J genes are TRBV27 and TRBJ2-7; the D gene could be TRBD1 or TRBD2 (5 bases each). Germline values: CDR1 MNHEY, CDR2 SMNVEV (reference sequence). V lost 0 bases, J lost 1 base, and 13 bases lay in between. The CDR3 length is 16 residues. This CDR3 reads CASSLSMGDRSYEQYF. CDR3 nucleotides: TGTGCCAGCAGTTTATCCATGGGGGATCGGTCCTACGAGCAGTACTTC.

The chain carries TRBV9 and TRBJ2-5; 7 positions agree with TRBD2. The CDR3 loop spans 15 amino acids. Losses at the gene ends were 2 bases for V and 4 bases for J; bases not matched to a gene: 8. CDR1 and CDR2 from the germline V gene are SGDLS and YYNGEE. CDR3 nucleotide sequence: TGTGCCAGCAGCGTTGGCGGGAGCGGCGGAGAGACCCAGTACTTC. Protein sequence: CASSVGGSGGETQYF.

The chain links TRBV29-1 to TRBJ2-1, with 9 bases aligning to TRBD2. This CDR3 is 16 amino acids long. The trim removed 8 bases at V and 6 bases at J, leaving 17 bases unmatched. Germline V lookup: CDR1 SQVTM, CDR2 ANQGSEA. CDR3 region: CSWMGLAGSSGNEQFF. DNA of the CDR3: TGCAGCTGGATGGGGCTAGCGGGGTCCTCCGGCAATGAGCAGTTCTTC.

This clonotype was counted between two and nine times. The genes are TRBV7-9 and TRBJ1-1, with D possibly matching TRBD1 (6 bases). CDR3 length: 16 amino acids. Per the germline V gene, CDR1 is SEHNR and CDR2 is FQNEAQ (reference sequence). The V end lost 1 base, the J end lost 0 bases, and 12 bases lay between the germline ends. DNA of the CDR3: TGTGCCAGCAGCTTAGGGATACAGGGCTTGAACACTGAAGCTTTCTTT. It translates to CASSLGIQGLNTEAFF.

This clonotype came up many times. The chain carries TRBV6-2 or TRBV6-3 and TRBJ1-1; no firm D call. The CDR3 is 17 amino acids. Trimming removed 2 bases from V and 3 bases from J, with 19 bases in between. Germline lookup yields CDR1 MNHEY and CDR2 SVGEGT. The DNA for the CDR3 is TGTGCCAGCAGTTACCCCGAAGGGAGAAAGCAGGACACTGAAGCTTTCTTT. As protein: CASSYPEGRKQDTEAFF.

A few counts support this clonotype. The chain uses TRBV5-1 and TRBJ2-7, with D perhaps given as TRBD1 or TRBD2 (5 bases each). CDR1 is SGHRS and CDR2 is YFSETQ in the germline V gene. Between the trimmed V and J ends, which lost 3 bases and 1 base, there was a span of 17 bases. The CDR3 spans 16 residues. CDR3 loop: CASSSEGWDGSYEQYF. The CDR3 DNA reads TGCGCCAGCAGCTCAGAAGGATGGGACGGGTCCTACGAGCAGTACTTC.

This clonotype was seen a few times. The chain carries TRBV2 and TRBJ2-7, with D tentatively TRBD2 (7 bases). Germline CDR1 and CDR2: SNHLY and FYNNEI. V lost 1 base to trimming and J lost 1 base, with 11 bases between them. This CDR3 region has 15 residues. CDR3 bases: TGTGCCAGCAGTGAAGGGGGGGGCGAGTCCTACGAGCAGTACTTC. This encodes CASSEGGGESYEQYF.

This clonotype was seen at least ten times. This chain connects TRBV28 to TRBJ1-4; 9 bases agree with TRBD1. Germline V gives CDR1 MDHEN, CDR2 SYDVKM. Trimming removed 4 bases from V and 6 bases from J; junction bases left unmatched: 3. This CDR3 comprises 14 residues. This CDR3 is CASSSGTGYEKLFF. The DNA for the CDR3 is TGTGCCAGCAGTTCCGGGACAGGGTATGAAAAACTGTTTTTT.

The V and J genes are TRBV4-3 and TRBJ2-1, with no clear D. Germline V gene lookup returns CDR1 LGHNA and CDR2 YSLEER. This CDR3 spans 15 amino acids. Trimming took off 1 base at V and 8 bases at J, with 15 bases between the two ends. The CDR3 loop reads CASSQGSFGLHEQFF. The CDR3 DNA reads TGCGCCAGCAGCCAAGGGAGTTTCGGGCTACATGAGCAGTTCTTC.

Many counts were recorded for this clonotype. J is TRBJ2-7 and V is TRBV7-8, with TRBD1 matching 10 bases. Germline V lookup: CDR1 SGHVS, CDR2 FQNEAQ. V was clipped by 4 bases and J by 3 bases; unmatched bases: 15. The CDR3 totals 18 residues. CDR3 in amino acids: CASSSPRGRTGGSYEQYF. In DNA form, the CDR3 reads TGTGCCAGCAGCTCCCCGAGAGGTCGGACAGGGGGAAGCTACGAGCAGTACTTC.

The chain combines TRBV19 with TRBJ2-1; D may match TRBD1 or TRBD2 (5 bases each). Per germline, CDR1 LNHDA and CDR2 SQIVND (reference sequence). The V end was cut by 5 bases, the J end by 9 bases, with 17 bases between. This CDR3 has 14 amino acids. The CDR3 DNA follows: TGTGCCAGTAGTTGGGGGACGCAGGGCGGTGAGCAGTTCTTC. It yields the protein CASSWGTQGGEQFF.